This TCR beta chain comes out of a study of regulatory T cells in long-lasting Graves disease. Arm-PCR with iRepertoire HTBI primers amplified the CDR3 regions for these TCR beta libraries. TCRdb processed the multiplex PCR reads anew with MiXCR; each CDR3 protein has one entry. The data hold about 520,000 distinct CDR3 sequences, with 12% observed a single time. This sample's time point: newly diagnosed GD, antithyroid drugs for less than 3 months. The TCR library was prepared using RNA isolated from PBMCs. This clonotype was picked up many times. This same sample was also taken into another study, of T cells in Graves' hyperthyroidism and ophthalmopathy. That study reports: Ophthalmopathy and stable hyperthyroidism were told apart by a 13 V-J model.

This TCR derives from a woman in her 30s with Graves disease. Sequences were derived from peripheral blood mononuclear cells (PBMCs), sampled at new diagnosis, from a patient treated with antithyroid drugs.

The CDR3 sequence: CASFDRGLSYEQYF. Here the CDR3 DNA reads TGTGCCAGCTTCGACAGGGGTTTATCCTACGAGCAGTACTTC. This chain connects TRBV2 to TRBJ2-7, with 8 positions matching TRBD1. The CDR3 is 14 residues long. The germline CDR1 and CDR2 sequences are SNHLY and FYNNEI. V was pared by 8 bases and J by 1 base, with 7 bases of the junction left unmatched.